This record looks at one TCR beta chain sequence and its context. What it binds is not known. It was with 60 Vbeta and 13 Jbeta primers that the PCR ran. Libraries were prepared by immunoSEQ multiplex PCR; TCRdb keeps only in-frame clonotypes and omits some of them. The table lists around 64,000 clones, more than 80% of them singletons. Unrecorded immune exposure was likely among donors, who were nominally healthy when sampled. Trimming stripped 6 bases from V and 2 bases from J, with 13 bases between. CDR3 length: 15 amino acids. Per the germline V gene, CDR1 is MDHEN and CDR2 is SYDVKM. This sample is drawn from a study of cytomegalovirus exposure and HLA in healthy donors. The study, taken as a whole, reports: Researchers counted roughly 150 TCR beta chains as cytomegalovirus-associated.

The sequencing input was PBMCs. The TCR comes from a woman aged 25 to 45 in good health and CMV-seronegative. V usage is TRBV28 and J usage is TRBJ2-2, with TRBD2 as a possible D gene (7 bases). The CDR3 region has the DNA TGTGCCAGCAGGGGAGGGGACACTAACACCGGGGAGCTGTTTTTT. Protein product: CASRGGDTNTGELFF.